This T cell receptor (beta chain) was profiled in a study of response to subunit inactivated influenza vaccine. Study outcomes and limitations: After each seasonal influenza vaccination, few new T cells are recruited, the authors suggested.

From the RT-PCR reads, TCRdb called clonotypes with MiXCR, one entry per CDR3 protein. The data show some 300,000 distinct CDR3 sequences, 22% seen once. CDR3 size: 14 residues. Losses at the gene ends were 6 bases for V and 7 bases for J; bases not matched to a gene: 3. This clonotype was observed many times. The antigen remains undetermined. Sample: PBMCs from blood, taken 21 months after vaccination. J is TRBJ1-6 and V is TRBV12-3 or TRBV12-4; 10 bases agree with TRBD1. The TCR originated in a man aged 45-69 years who received an inactivated influenza vaccine. CDR3 amino acids: CASSLTGGNSPLHF. CDR3 sequence (DNA): TGTGCCAGCAGCCTGACAGGGGGCAATTCACCCCTCCACTTT.